This T cell receptor (beta chain) appears in the sequencing data of a study of blood T cell repertoires in COVID-19. Overall study context: The origin of the acute and convalescent COVID-19 samples was the United States, Italy and Spain. The analysed material was cDNA or gDNA that came from T cells, B-cell-depleted T cells, or PBMCs.

CDR1 is SGHTA and CDR2 is FQGTGA in the germline V gene. CDR3 length: 13 residues. Trimming cost V 6 bases and J 5 bases, with 13 bases left between them. Assay: immunoSEQ multiplex PCR; the TCRdb copy retains only in-frame clones and omits some. The data hold a few hundred thousand clones, with about 88% observed a single time. This clone has only one observation. The chain employs TRBV7-3 and TRBJ2-5; a weak D match, TRBD2 (7 bases). Sample: peripheral blood. The TCR originated in a man in his 60s who had recovered from COVID-19. The CDR3 loop reads CASSTTGGETQYF. The CDR3 nucleotides are TGTGCCAGCAGTACGACGGGGGGCGAGACCCAGTACTTC.